A selection of T cell receptor beta chains follows, all from one sample in a study of blood T cell repertoires in COVID-19. Method: immunoSEQ multiplex PCR; TCRdb's copy keeps in-frame clones and lacks some. The table has more than 35,000 clones, 84% seen once. Sequenced input: peripheral blood. The source of these receptors is a man aged 50 or older with active or convalescent COVID-19. The CDR3 runs from the conserved cysteine through the conserved F or W. Fields, in order: V gene, D gene, clone size, J gene, CDR3 protein, CDR3 DNA. The D gene is left open where the match is weak. Not every row has a clone size; where given, it reads once, few, many or a size class.

>TRBV28|TRBD2|-|TRBJ2-7
CASRLSGGAYEQYF
TGTGCCAGCAGGCTAAGCGGGGGGGCCTACGAGCAGTACTTC
>TRBV2|-|-|TRBJ1-1
CASKLGGGGTEAFF
TGTGCCAGCAAGTTGGGGGGGGGCGGCACTGAAGCTTTCTTT
>TRBV23-1|-|-|TRBJ2-1
CASSIDYYSYNEQFF
TGCGCCAGCAGCATAGACTATTACTCCTACAATGAGCAGTTCTTC
>TRBV5-5|-|-|TRBJ1-1
CASSSEIGVGGTEAFF
TGTGCCAGCAGCTCCGAAATTGGGGTTGGAGGCACTGAAGCTTTCTTT
>TRBV28|-|-|TRBJ2-2
CASSGVMGAREKTNTGELFF
TGTGCCAGCAGTGGGGTTATGGGAGCCCGGGAGAAAACGAACACCGGGGAGCTGTTTTTT
>TRBV18|TRBD1|-|TRBJ2-5
CASSQGTEETQYF
TGTGCCAGCTCACAAGGGACAGAAGAGACCCAGTACTTC
>TRBV6-5|-|few|TRBJ2-2
CASRRQAGSPGELFF
TGTGCCAGCAGACGACAGGCGGGCTCCCCCGGGGAGCTGTTTTTT
>TRBV3-1/TRBV3-2|TRBD1|-|TRBJ1-2
CASSQDVGQGIRANYGYTF
TGTGCCAGCAGCCAAGATGTGGGACAGGGGATTAGGGCTAACTATGGCTACACCTTC
>TRBV6-6|TRBD1|-|TRBJ1-2
CASRSTGLDGYTF
TGTGCCAGCAGGTCGACAGGGTTAGATGGCTACACCTTC
>TRBV19|-|-|TRBJ1-5
CATGQPNQPQHF
TGTGCCACAGGACAGCCCAATCAGCCCCAGCATTTT
>TRBV29-1|-|few|TRBJ2-5
CSVLRETQYF
TGCAGCGTTTTGCGAGAGACCCAGTACTTC
>TRBV27|-|-|TRBJ2-5
CASSPYGVEETQYF
TGTGCCAGCAGTCCGTACGGGGTCGAGGAGACCCAGTACTTC
>TRBV9|-|-|TRBJ2-2
CASSVAGGPTGTGELFF
TGTGCCAGCAGCGTAGCTGGAGGACCCACTGGGACCGGGGAGCTGTTTTTT
>TRBV11-2|-|-|TRBJ2-4
CASSLDSLVNIQYF
TGTGCCAGCAGCTTAGATAGCCTCGTCAACATTCAGTACTTC
>TRBV9|-|-|TRBJ1-3
CASSGRERGGNTIYF
TGTGCCAGCAGCGGGCGGGAGAGGGGTGGAAACACCATATATTTT
>TRBV6-1|TRBD1|-|TRBJ1-2
CASSDLGQGFFYGYTF
TGTGCCAGCAGTGACCTCGGACAGGGGTTCTTCTATGGCTACACCTTC
>TRBV30|TRBD1|once|TRBJ2-5
CAWSNQGARETQYF
TGTGCCTGGAGTAATCAGGGGGCAAGGGAGACCCAGTACTTC
>TRBV7-6|-|-|TRBJ2-2
CASSSRQAVGVNTGELFF
TGTGCCAGCAGCTCCCGACAGGCGGTAGGGGTGAACACCGGGGAGCTGTTTTTT
>TRBV20-1|-|-|TRBJ2-5
CSASEAGRSQETQYF
TGCAGTGCTAGTGAGGCGGGGAGGTCCCAAGAGACCCAGTACTTC
>TRBV7-8|TRBD1|-|TRBJ1-2
CASSSDRGNGYTF
TGTGCCAGCAGTTCGGACAGGGGTAATGGCTACACCTTC
>TRBV27|-|once|TRBJ1-3
CASSSLPPDSSGNTIYF
TGTGCCAGCAGTTCCCTTCCGCCCGACAGCTCTGGAAACACCATATATTTT
>TRBV19|-|-|TRBJ2-1
CASSTSRDINNEQFF
TGTGCCAGTAGTACGTCCCGGGACATTAACAATGAGCAGTTCTTC
>TRBV6-1|-|-|TRBJ1-6
CASSEYAGLGSPLHF
TGTGCCAGCAGTGAATACGCAGGGTTGGGTTCACCCCTCCACTTT
>TRBV5-6|-|-|TRBJ1-4
CASSAGLAKLFF
TGTGCCAGCAGCGCAGGGTTGGCTAAGCTGTTTTTT
>TRBV7-2|-|-|TRBJ1-6
CASSPLQGSPLHF
TGTGCCAGCAGTCCTCTCCAGGGATCACCCCTCCACTTT
>TRBV5-6|-|-|TRBJ1-1
CASSLAGQGVNTEAFF
TGTGCCAGCAGCTTGGCCGGCCAGGGCGTGAACACTGAAGCTTTCTTT
>TRBV7-2|TRBD2|-|TRBJ2-5
CASSSSGGHGETQYF
TGTGCCAGCAGCTCTAGCGGGGGGCACGGGGAGACCCAGTACTTC
>TRBV3-1/TRBV3-2|-|-|TRBJ1-3
CASSEDNGHTIYF
TGTGCCAGCAGCGAAGACAATGGGCACACCATATATTTT
>TRBV6-1|-|-|TRBJ2-7
CASSERDSPNSYEQYF
TGTGCCAGCAGTGAGCGGGACAGCCCAAACTCCTACGAGCAGTACTTC
>TRBV15|-|-|TRBJ1-2
CATSRDYEGRGGYTF
TGTGCCACCAGCAGAGATTACGAGGGCCGTGGGGGCTACACCTTC
>TRBV19|TRBD1|-|TRBJ2-1
CASSRKGQGYNEQFF
TGTGCCAGTAGCCGGAAAGGACAGGGTTACAATGAGCAGTTCTTC
>TRBV18|-|-|TRBJ1-1
CASSPGQSGLTEAFF
TGTGCCAGCTCTCCCGGACAGTCGGGGTTAACTGAAGCTTTCTTT
>TRBV3-1/TRBV3-2|-|-|TRBJ1-1
CASSQVGDFLSEAFF
TGTGCCAGCAGCCAAGTGGGTGACTTCTTGAGTGAAGCTTTCTTT
>TRBV19|-|-|TRBJ1-1
CASSIKTGTEAFF
TGTGCCAGTAGTATAAAGACGGGCACTGAAGCTTTCTTT
>TRBV6-1|TRBD1|-|TRBJ2-5
CASSENRDRGKTQYF
TGTGCCAGCAGTGAAAATCGGGACAGGGGTAAGACCCAGTACTTC
>TRBV6-5|TRBD1|-|TRBJ1-4
CASSFTSGQGGEKLFF
TGTGCCAGCAGTTTCACCTCGGGACAGGGAGGCGAAAAACTGTTTTTT
>TRBV5-4|-|-|TRBJ1-2
CASSLPDRNYGYTF
TGTGCCAGCAGCCTTCCTGACAGGAACTATGGCTACACCTTC
>TRBV19|TRBD2|-|TRBJ2-1
CATGVTGGRDNEQFF
TGTGCCACCGGCGTCACGGGGGGGAGAGACAATGAGCAGTTCTTC
>TRBV2|-|-|TRBJ1-2
CASSEFPGQTGGYTF
TGTGCCAGCAGTGAATTTCCCGGACAGACTGGAGGCTACACCTTC
>TRBV14|TRBD1|-|TRBJ1-2
CASSQDSGGGRTSTF
TGTGCCAGCAGCCAAGATTCAGGGGGCGGAAGGACTAGCACCTTC
>TRBV28|TRBD1|-|TRBJ1-5
CASTGTDWNQPQHF
TGTGCCAGCACTGGGACAGATTGGAATCAGCCCCAGCATTTT
>TRBV6-1|-|few|TRBJ1-1
CASSEHLLGGNTEAFF
TGTGCCAGCAGTGAACACCTCCTCGGTGGGAACACTGAAGCTTTCTTT